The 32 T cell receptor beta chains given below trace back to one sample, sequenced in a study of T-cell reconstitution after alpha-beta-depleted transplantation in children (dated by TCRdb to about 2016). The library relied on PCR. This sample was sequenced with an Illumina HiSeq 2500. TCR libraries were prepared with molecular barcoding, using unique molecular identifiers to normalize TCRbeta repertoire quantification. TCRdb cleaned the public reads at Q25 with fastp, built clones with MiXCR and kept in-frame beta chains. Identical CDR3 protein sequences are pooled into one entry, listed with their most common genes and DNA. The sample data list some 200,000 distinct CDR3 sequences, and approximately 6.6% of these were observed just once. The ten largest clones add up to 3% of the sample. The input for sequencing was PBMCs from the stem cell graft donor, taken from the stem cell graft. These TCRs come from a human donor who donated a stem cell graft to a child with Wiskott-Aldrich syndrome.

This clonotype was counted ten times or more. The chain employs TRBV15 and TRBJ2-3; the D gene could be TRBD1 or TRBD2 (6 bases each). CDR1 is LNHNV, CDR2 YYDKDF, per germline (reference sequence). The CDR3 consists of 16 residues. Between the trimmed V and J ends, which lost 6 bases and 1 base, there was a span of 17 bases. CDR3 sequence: CATSSRGRVGTDTQYF. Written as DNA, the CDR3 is TGTGCCACCAGTTCCCGGGGGCGGGTTGGCACAGATACGCAGTATTTT.

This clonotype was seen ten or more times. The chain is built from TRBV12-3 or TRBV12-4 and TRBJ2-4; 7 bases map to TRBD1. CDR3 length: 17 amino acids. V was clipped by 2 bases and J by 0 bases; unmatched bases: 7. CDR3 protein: CASSLPLDRAAKNIQYF. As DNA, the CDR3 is TGTGCCAGCAGTTTACCCCTTGACAGGGCAGCCAAAAACATTCAGTACTTC.

The CDR3 here is CASSQGSGGDTQYF. The CDR3 nucleotides read TGTGCCAGCAGCCAAGGTAGCGGGGGGGATACGCAGTATTTT. The chain couples TRBV3-1 to TRBJ2-3, with 10 bases fitting TRBD2. The CDR3 is 14 residues long. Germline V gene lookup returns CDR1 LGHDT and CDR2 YNNKEL (reference sequence). The V gene end was trimmed by 1 base and the J gene end by 6 bases; junction bases not matched to a gene: 1.

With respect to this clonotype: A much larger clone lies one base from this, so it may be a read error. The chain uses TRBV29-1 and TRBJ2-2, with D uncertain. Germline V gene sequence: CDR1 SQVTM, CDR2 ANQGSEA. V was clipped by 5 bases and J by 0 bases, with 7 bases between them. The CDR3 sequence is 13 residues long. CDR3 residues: CSVFRSNTGELFF. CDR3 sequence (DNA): TGCAGCGTTTTTAGATCGAACACCGGGGAGCTGTTTTTT.

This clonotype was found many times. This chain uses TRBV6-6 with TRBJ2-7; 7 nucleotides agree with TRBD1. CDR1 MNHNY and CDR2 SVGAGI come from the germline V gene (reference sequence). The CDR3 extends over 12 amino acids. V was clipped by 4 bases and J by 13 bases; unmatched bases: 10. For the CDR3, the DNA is TGTGCCAGCAGTTCCCGGGACAGCAGACTCTACTTC. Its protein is CASSSRDSRLYF.

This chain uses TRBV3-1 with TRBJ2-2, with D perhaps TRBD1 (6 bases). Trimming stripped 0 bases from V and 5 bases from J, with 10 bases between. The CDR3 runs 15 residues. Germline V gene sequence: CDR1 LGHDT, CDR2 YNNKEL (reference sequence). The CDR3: CASSQEGQWTGELFF. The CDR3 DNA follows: TGTGCCAGCAGCCAAGAGGGACAATGGACCGGGGAGCTGTTTTTT.

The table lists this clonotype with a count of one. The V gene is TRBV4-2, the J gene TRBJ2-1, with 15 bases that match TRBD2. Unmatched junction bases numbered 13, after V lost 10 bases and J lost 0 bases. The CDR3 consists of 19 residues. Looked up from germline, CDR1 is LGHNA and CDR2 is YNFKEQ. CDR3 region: CAMGPGLAGGPSSYNEQFF. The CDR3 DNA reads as TGTGCCATGGGCCCCGGACTAGCGGGAGGGCCGAGCTCCTACAATGAGCAGTTCTTC.

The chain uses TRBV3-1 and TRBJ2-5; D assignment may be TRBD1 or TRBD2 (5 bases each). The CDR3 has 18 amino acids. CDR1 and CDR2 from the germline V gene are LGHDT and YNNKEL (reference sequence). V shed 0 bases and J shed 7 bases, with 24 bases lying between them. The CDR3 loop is CASSQDWGSGRGDRTQYF. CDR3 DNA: TGTGCCAGCAGCCAAGATTGGGGATCGGGGCGAGGGGACCGGACCCAGTACTTC.

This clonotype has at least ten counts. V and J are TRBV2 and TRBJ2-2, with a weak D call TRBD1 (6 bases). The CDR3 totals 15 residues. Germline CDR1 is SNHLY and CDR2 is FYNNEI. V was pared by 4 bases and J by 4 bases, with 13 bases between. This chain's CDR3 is CASSVQGQLTGELFF. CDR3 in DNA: TGTGCCAGCAGTGTGCAGGGGCAACTCACCGGGGAGCTGTTTTTT. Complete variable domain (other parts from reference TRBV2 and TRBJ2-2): EPEVTQTPSHQVTQMGQEVILRCVPISNHLYFYWYRQILGQKVEFLVSFYNNEISEKSEIFDDQFSVERPDGSNFTLKIRSTKLEDSAMYFCASSVQGQLTGELFFGEGSRLTVL.

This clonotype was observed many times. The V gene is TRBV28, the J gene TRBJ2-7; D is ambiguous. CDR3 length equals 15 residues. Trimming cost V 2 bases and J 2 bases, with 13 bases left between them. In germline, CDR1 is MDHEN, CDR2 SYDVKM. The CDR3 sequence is CASSLDPKSPYEQYF. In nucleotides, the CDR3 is TGTGCCAGCAGTTTAGATCCCAAATCCCCCTACGAGCAGTACTTC.

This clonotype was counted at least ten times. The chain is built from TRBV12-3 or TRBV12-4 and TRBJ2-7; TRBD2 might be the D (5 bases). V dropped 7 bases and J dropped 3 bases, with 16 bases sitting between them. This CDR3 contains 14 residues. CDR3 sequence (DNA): TGTGCCAGCACCGTGGACTTCCTCCTCTACGAGCAGTACTTC. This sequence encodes CASTVDFLLYEQYF.

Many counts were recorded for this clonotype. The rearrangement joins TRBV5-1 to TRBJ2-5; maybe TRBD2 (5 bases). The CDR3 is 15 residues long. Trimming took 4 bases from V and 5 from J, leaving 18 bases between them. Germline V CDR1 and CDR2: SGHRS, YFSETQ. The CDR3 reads CASSPLQRQGETQYF. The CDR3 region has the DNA TGCGCCAGCAGCCCACTACAGCGGCAAGGGGAGACCCAGTACTTC.

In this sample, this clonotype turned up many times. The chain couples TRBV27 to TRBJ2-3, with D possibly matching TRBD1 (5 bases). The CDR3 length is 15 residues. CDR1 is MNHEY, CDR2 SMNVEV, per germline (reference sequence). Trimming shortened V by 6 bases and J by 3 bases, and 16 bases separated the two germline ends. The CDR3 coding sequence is TGTGCCAGCAGCCCTCAGGGTATTAGGACAGATACGCAGTATTTT. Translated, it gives CASSPQGIRTDTQYF.

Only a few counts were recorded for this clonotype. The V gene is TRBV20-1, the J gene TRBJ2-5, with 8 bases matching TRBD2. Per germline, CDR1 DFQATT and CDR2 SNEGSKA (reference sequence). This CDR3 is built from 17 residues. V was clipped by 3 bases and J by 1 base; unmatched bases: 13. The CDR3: CSASRNPGGGLQETQYF. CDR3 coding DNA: TGCAGTGCTAGTCGTAATCCTGGCGGGGGGCTCCAAGAGACCCAGTACTTC.

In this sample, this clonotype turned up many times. Here the CDR3 reads CAISDTQGGNQPQHF. In DNA form, the CDR3 reads TGTGCCATCAGTGATACACAGGGGGGCAATCAGCCCCAGCATTTT. This chain connects TRBV10-3 to TRBJ1-5, with TRBD1 matching 8 bases. CDR1 and CDR2 (germline): ENHRY, SYGVKD. This CDR3 is 15 amino acids long. V shed 3 bases, J shed 2 bases, and the junction held 3 bases outside the gene matches.

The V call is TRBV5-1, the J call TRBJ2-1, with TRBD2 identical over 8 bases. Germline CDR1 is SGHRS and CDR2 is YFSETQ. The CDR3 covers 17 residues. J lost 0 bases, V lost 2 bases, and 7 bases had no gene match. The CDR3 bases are TGCGCCAGCAGCTTCCAGACTAGCGCCAGCTCCTACAATGAGCAGTTCTTC. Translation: CASSFQTSASSYNEQFF.

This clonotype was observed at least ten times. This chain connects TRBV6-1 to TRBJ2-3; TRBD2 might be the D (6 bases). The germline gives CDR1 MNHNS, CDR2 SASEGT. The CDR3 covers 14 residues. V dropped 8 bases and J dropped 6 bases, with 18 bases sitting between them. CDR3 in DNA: TGTGCCAGCTCCGGGACCCATGCGGGGGATACGCAGTATTTT. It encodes CASSGTHAGDTQYF.

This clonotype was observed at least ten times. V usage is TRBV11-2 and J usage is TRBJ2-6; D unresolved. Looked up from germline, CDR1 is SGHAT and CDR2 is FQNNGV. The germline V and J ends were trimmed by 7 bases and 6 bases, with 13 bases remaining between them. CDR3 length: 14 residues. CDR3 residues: CASTSGRVANVLTF. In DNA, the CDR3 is TGTGCCAGCACCTCCGGAAGGGTGGCCAACGTCCTGACTTTC. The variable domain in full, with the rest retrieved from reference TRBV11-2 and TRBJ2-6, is EAGVAQSPRYKIIEKRQSVAFWCNPISGHATLYWYQQILGQGPKLLIQFQNNGVVDDSQLPKDRFSAERLKGVDSTLKIQPAKLEDSAVYLCASTSGRVANVLTFGAGSRLTVL.

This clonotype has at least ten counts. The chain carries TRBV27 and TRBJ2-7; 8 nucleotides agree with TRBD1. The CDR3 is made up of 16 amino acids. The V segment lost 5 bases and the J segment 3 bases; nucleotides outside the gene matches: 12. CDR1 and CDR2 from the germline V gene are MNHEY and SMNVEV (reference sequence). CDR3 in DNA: TGTGCCAGCAGTGCCTCGACAGGGGCCGTAATCTACGAGCAGTACTTC. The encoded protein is CASSASTGAVIYEQYF.

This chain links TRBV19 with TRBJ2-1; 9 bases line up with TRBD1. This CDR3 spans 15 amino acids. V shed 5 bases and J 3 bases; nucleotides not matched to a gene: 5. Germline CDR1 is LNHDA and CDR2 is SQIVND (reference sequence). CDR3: CASSPGTGSYNEQFF. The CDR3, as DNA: TGTGCCAGTAGTCCGGGGACAGGGAGCTACAATGAGCAGTTCTTC.

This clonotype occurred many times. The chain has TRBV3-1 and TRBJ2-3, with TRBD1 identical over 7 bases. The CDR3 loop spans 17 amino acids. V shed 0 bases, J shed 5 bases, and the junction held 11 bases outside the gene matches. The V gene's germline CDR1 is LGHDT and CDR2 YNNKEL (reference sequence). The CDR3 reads CASSQDYLRDSEDTQYF. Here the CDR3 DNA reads TGTGCCAGCAGCCAAGATTACTTAAGGGACAGCGAAGATACGCAGTATTTT.

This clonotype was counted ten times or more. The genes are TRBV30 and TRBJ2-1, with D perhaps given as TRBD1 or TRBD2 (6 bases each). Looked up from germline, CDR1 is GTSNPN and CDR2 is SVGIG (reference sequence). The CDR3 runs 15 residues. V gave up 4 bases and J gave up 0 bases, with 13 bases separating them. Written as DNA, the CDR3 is TGTGCCTGGACCTTAAGGGGGGCCTCCTACAATGAGCAGTTCTTC. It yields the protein CAWTLRGASYNEQFF.

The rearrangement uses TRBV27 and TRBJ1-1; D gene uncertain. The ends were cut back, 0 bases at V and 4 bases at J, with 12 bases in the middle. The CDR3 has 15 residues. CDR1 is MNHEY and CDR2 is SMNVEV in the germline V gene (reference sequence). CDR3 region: CASSLSPLRSTEAFF. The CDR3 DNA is TGTGCCAGCAGTTTATCGCCCCTCCGGAGCACTGAAGCTTTCTTT.

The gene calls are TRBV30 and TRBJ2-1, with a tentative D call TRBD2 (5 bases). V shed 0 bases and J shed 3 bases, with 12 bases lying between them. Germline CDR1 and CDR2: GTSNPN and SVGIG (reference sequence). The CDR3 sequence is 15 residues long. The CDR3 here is CAWSVLEQLYNEQFF. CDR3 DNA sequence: TGTGCCTGGAGTGTACTAGAACAGCTCTACAATGAGCAGTTCTTC.

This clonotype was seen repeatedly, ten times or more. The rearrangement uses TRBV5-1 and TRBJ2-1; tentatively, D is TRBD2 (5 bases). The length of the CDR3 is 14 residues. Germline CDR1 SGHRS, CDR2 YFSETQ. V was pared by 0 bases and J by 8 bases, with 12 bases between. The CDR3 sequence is CASSLAWQRDEQFF. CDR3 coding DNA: TGCGCCAGCAGCTTGGCCTGGCAGAGGGATGAGCAGTTCTTC.

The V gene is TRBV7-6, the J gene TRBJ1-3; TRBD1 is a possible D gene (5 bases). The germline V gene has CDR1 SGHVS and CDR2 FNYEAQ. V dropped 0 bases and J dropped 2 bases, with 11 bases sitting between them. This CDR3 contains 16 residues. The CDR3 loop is CASSLAIGTPGNTIYF. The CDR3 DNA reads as TGTGCCAGCAGCTTAGCGATTGGGACCCCTGGAAACACCATATATTTT.

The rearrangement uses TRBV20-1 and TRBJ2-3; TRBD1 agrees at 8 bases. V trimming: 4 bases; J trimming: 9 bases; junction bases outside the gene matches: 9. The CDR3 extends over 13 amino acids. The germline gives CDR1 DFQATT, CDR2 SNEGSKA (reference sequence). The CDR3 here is CSATTGQGWTQYF. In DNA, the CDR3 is TGCAGTGCTACCACCGGACAGGGATGGACGCAGTATTTT.

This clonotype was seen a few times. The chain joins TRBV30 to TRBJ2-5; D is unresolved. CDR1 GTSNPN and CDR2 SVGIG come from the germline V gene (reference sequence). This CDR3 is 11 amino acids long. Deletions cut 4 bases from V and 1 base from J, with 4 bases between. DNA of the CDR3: TGTGCCTGGACTACCCAAGAGACCCAGTACTTC. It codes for CAWTTQETQYF.

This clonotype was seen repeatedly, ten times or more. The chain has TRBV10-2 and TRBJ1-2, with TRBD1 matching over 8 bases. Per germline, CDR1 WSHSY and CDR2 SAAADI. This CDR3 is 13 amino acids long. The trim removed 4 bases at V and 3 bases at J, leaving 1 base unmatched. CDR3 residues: CASSATGDYGYTF. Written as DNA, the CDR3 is TGCGCCAGCAGTGCGACAGGGGACTATGGCTACACCTTC.

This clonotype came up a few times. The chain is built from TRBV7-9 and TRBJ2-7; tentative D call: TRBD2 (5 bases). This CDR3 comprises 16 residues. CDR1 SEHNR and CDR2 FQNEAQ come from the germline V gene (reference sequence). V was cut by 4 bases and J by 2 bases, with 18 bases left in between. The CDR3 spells CASSSRSGTPAYEQYF. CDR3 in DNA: TGTGCCAGCAGCTCCCGGAGCGGAACCCCCGCCTACGAGCAGTACTTC.

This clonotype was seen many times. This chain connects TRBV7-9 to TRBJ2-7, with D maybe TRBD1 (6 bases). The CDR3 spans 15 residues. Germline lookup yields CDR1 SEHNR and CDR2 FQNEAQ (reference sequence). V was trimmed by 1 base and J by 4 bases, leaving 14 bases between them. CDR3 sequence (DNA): TGTGCCAGCAGCTTAGGGGACACGTCGGAATACGAGCAGTACTTC. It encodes CASSLGDTSEYEQYF. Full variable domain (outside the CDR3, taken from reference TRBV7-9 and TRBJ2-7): DTGVSQNPRHKITKRGQNVTFRCDPISEHNRLYWYRQTLGQGPEFLTYFQNEAQLEKSRLLSDRFSAERPKGSFSTLEIQRTEQGDSAMYLCASSLGDTSEYEQYFGPGTRLTVT.

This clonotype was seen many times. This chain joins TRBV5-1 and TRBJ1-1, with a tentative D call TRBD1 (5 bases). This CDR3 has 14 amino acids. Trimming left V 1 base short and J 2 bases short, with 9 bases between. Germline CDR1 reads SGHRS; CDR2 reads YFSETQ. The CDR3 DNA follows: TGCGCCAGCAGCTTGACAGGATCCAACACTGAAGCTTTCTTT. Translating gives CASSLTGSNTEAFF. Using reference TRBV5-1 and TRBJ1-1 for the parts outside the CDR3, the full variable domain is KAGVTQTPRYLIKTRGQQVTLSCSPISGHRSVSWYQQTPGQGLQFLFEYFSETQRNKGNFPGRFSGRQFSNSRSEMNVSTLELGDSALYLCASSLTGSNTEAFFGQGTRLTVV.